This TCR beta chain was identified during a study of memory CD4+ T cells and cytomegalovirus serostatus. The sort gate was single viable CD3+CD4+CD8-CD45RO+ cells for memory CD4+ T cells. Generated by immunoSEQ multiplex PCR, the TCRdb table keeps only in-frame clones and is missing some. The data hold under 50,000 clones, with roughly 80% observed a single time. The sequence derives from an adult in good health and CMV-seronegative. Sequenced input: memory CD4+ T cells from blood.

CDR3 nucleotides: TGTGCCAGCAGCCAAGATAGGGGGGCAAGGGAGCAGTACTTC. It yields the protein CASSQDRGAREQYF. The chain joins TRBV4-2 to TRBJ2-7; D is perhaps TRBD1 or TRBD2 (6 bases each). The CDR3 is 14 residues long. V lost 0 bases, J lost 7 bases, and 13 bases lay in between. Looked up from germline, CDR1 is LGHNA and CDR2 is YNFKEQ.